This TCR beta chain stems from a study of cytomegalovirus exposure and HLA in healthy donors. Study-level information: The Caucasian-associated ancestry cluster contained 81% of the approximately 420 genotyped donors. Study results and limitations: V- and J-gene trimming in TCR beta was tied to a missense DCLRE1C variant by an analysis performed later. Earlier results showed most TCR beta V segments being productive about 87% or about 30% of the time.

PCR amplification relied on 60 Vbeta primers (plus 13 Jbeta primers). TCRdb keeps only in-frame clones here, not all; method: immunoSEQ multiplex PCR. Seen here are 130,000 or so clones, roughly 86% observed once, and the top ten hold about 3.2%. Germline CDR1 reads LNHNV; CDR2 reads YYDKDF (reference sequence). V was cut by 0 bases and J by 4 bases, with 7 bases left in between. The CDR3 loop spans 13 amino acids. Points on this clone: No antigen is known for it.

The TCR was taken from a man aged 18-30 years in good health and CMV-seropositive. The chain employs TRBV15 and TRBJ2-7; TRBD1 is a possible D gene (5 bases). Sequenced input: PBMCs. In DNA form, the CDR3 reads TGTGCCACCAGCAGAGATGGGGCTTACGAGCAGTACTTC. Protein: CATSRDGAYEQYF.